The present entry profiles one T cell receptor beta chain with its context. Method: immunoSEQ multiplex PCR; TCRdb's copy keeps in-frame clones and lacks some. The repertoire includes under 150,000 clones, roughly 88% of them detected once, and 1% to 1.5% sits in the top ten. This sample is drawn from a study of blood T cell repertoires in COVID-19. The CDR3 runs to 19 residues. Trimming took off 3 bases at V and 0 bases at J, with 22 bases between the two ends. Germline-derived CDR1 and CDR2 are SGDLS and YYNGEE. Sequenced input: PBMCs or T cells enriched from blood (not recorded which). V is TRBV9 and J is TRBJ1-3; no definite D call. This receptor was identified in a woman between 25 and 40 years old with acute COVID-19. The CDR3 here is CASSEGLGFPGNSGNTIYF. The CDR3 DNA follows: TGTGCCAGCAGCGAAGGGTTAGGGTTCCCGGGGAACTCTGGAAACACCATATATTTT.